Following are 17 T cell receptor beta chains from one sample sequenced in a study of PD-1 blockade in classical Hodgkin lymphoma. Here immunoSEQ multiplex PCR was the method, and the copy in TCRdb shows in-frame clones only, minus some. Here the sample spans roughly 16,000 clones, around 72% being singletons. All trial patients relapsed after autologous stem cell transplantation. Sequences were derived from peripheral blood mononuclear cells (PBMCs), sampled at baseline. All receptors derive from a human donor with classical Hodgkin lymphoma.

This chain uses TRBV4-3 with TRBJ2-3; possibly TRBD1 or TRBD2 for D (6 bases each). The CDR3 spans 18 residues. Germline values: CDR1 LGHNA, CDR2 YSLEER. Trimming removed 0 bases at V and 0 bases at J, with 16 bases between. The CDR3 region is CASSQDWGAGISTDTQYF. The CDR3, as DNA: TGCGCCAGCAGCCAAGATTGGGGGGCGGGGATTAGCACAGATACGCAGTATTTT.

This clone was counted a few times. This rearrangement joins TRBV7-2 to TRBJ2-5; TRBD1 matches at 8 bases. Germline CDR1 and CDR2: SGHTA and FQGNSA. The CDR3 is 16 residues long. After removal of 2 bases from V and 4 bases from J, the junction contained 9 bases not matched to a gene. In DNA form, the CDR3 reads TGTGCCAGCAGCTTAATGCGGACAGGGTCTGGAGAGACCCAGTACTTC. Translated, it gives CASSLMRTGSGETQYF.

The chain uses TRBV6-5 and TRBJ1-2; TRBD1 aligns across 9 bases. CDR3 length equals 13 residues. Per germline, CDR1 MNHEY and CDR2 SVGAGI. Losses at the gene ends were 5 bases for V and 7 bases for J; bases not matched to a gene: 5. In DNA form, the CDR3 reads TGTGCCAGCAGTGCGGGACAGGGTGTTGGCTACACCTTC. Residues: CASSAGQGVGYTF.

The chain employs TRBV28 and TRBJ2-7; possibly TRBD1 for D (5 bases). Trimming left V 6 bases short and J 2 bases short, with 11 bases between. The CDR3 runs 13 residues. Germline CDR1 reads MDHEN; CDR2 reads SYDVKM. In DNA form, the CDR3 reads TGTGCCAGCAGAGAAGACAGCACCTACGAGCAGTACTTC. Protein product: CASREDSTYEQYF.

The chain carries TRBV18 and TRBJ2-3, with 9 nucleotides matching TRBD1. V lost 8 bases and J lost 2; bases outside the gene matches: 8. This CDR3 is 15 amino acids long. Germline assignment: CDR1 KGHSH and CDR2 LQKENI. The CDR3 loop is CASRLDRGITDTQYF. The CDR3 region has the DNA TGTGCCAGCCGCTTGGACAGGGGAATCACAGATACGCAGTATTTT.

The CDR3 reads CASSLSNNEQFF. The DNA for the CDR3 is TGTGCCAGCAGCCTGAGCAACAATGAGCAGTTCTTC. V usage is TRBV11-2 and J usage is TRBJ2-1; D is uncertain. Germline V lookup: CDR1 SGHAT, CDR2 FQNNGV. CDR3 length: 12 amino acids. V shed 5 bases and J shed 5 bases, with 7 bases lying between them.

This rearrangement joins TRBV7-3 to TRBJ2-5, with 7 nucleotides matching TRBD2. The germline CDR1 and CDR2 sequences are SGHTA and FQGTGA. Trimming removed 6 bases from V and 2 bases from J; junction bases left unmatched: 3. The CDR3 runs to 13 residues. The CDR3, as DNA: TGTGCCAGCAGTCTAGCGGTACAAGAGACCCAGTACTTC. It yields the protein CASSLAVQETQYF.

This clone was observed a handful of times. The CDR3 coding sequence is TGTGCCAGCCGCACCCCCGGGAATGAAAAACTGTTTTTT. Amino acids: CASRTPGNEKLFF. The rearrangement links TRBV6-6 to TRBJ1-4; D gene ambiguous. CDR1 is MNHNY and CDR2 is SVGAGI in the germline V gene (reference sequence). Trimming removed 8 bases at V and 5 bases at J, with 12 bases between. The CDR3 is made up of 13 amino acids.

The rearrangement links TRBV6-7 to TRBJ1-2, with TRBD1 matching 9 bases. TRBV6-7 is an ORF, with its function uncertain. Trimming removed 5 bases from V and 3 bases from J; junction bases left unmatched: 4. CDR3 length equals 14 residues. This chain's CDR3 is CASSPWTGDYGYTF. CDR3 bases: TGTGCCAGCAGTCCGTGGACAGGGGACTATGGCTACACCTTC.

V is TRBV6-1 and J is TRBJ2-7; D not certain. CDR3 length: 15 residues. V gave up 6 bases and J gave up 2 bases, with 17 bases separating them. Looked up from germline, CDR1 is MNHNS and CDR2 is SASEGT. The CDR3 sequence: CASRNADVGAYEQYF. The CDR3 DNA reads as TGTGCCAGCAGAAACGCCGACGTCGGAGCCTACGAGCAGTACTTC.

The chain has TRBV7-9 and TRBJ2-6; 8 bases fit TRBD2. This CDR3 has 19 amino acids. The germline CDR1 and CDR2 sequences are SEHNR and FQNEAQ (reference sequence). Trimming removed 5 bases from V and 5 bases from J; junction bases left unmatched: 17. The DNA for the CDR3 is TGTGCCAGCAGCAGCGGGAGATACCATGACAAAAGTCGGGCCAACGTCCTGACTTTC. Its translation: CASSSGRYHDKSRANVLTF.

V and J are TRBV29-1 and TRBJ2-5; weak D call: TRBD2 (6 bases). The germline V gene has CDR1 SQVTM and CDR2 ANQGSEA. The V end lost 6 bases, the J end lost 4 bases, and 12 bases lay between the germline ends. The CDR3 contains 12 residues. CDR3 region: CSVRAGGETQYF. In DNA, the CDR3 is TGCAGCGTCCGGGCCGGGGGAGAGACCCAGTACTTC.

This clone showed up just once. The J gene is TRBJ1-2, the V gene TRBV19; 7 positions match TRBD1. Germline V gives CDR1 LNHDA, CDR2 SQIVND (reference sequence). This CDR3 comprises 15 residues. The ends lost 5 bases at V and 6 bases at J; junction bases unmatched: 12. The CDR3 nucleotides read TGTGCCAGTAGTTTCATGGACAGGAGGATCCATGGCTACACCTTC. Amino acids: CASSFMDRRIHGYTF. The complete variable domain, with remaining parts taken from reference TRBV19 and TRBJ1-2, reads DGGITQSPKYLFRKEGQNVTLSCEQNLNHDAMYWYRQDPGQGLRLIYYSQIVNDFQKGDIAEGYSVSREKKESFPLTVTSAQKNPTAFYLCASSFMDRRIHGYTFGSGTRLTVV.

A word on this clone: A junction boundary mismatches the germline segment, possibly from a read error. The chain employs TRBV28 and TRBJ1-5, with no clear D. The CDR3 contains 13 residues. Per the germline V gene, CDR1 is MDHEN and CDR2 is SYDVKM. The CDR3 DNA is TGTACCAGCAGTCTAGACCAACTTCAGCCCCAGCATTTT. Its protein is CTSSLDQLQPQHF.

The V call is TRBV7-6, the J call TRBJ2-2, with 9 bases matching TRBD2. The CDR3 has 17 residues. Germline assignment: CDR1 SGHVS and CDR2 FNYEAQ. V was pared by 5 bases and J by 6 bases, with 13 bases of the junction left unmatched. CDR3 coding DNA: TGTGCCAGCAGCCACGGGGCGGGAGGGCCAGGATCCGGGGAGCTGTTTTTT. As protein: CASSHGAGGPGSGELFF.

This chain uses TRBV6-5 with TRBJ2-5; 7 positions agree with TRBD1. V lost 2 bases to trimming and J lost 5 bases; unmatched junction nucleotides: 8. The CDR3 is 15 residues long. Germline CDR1 is MNHEY and CDR2 is SVGAGI. CDR3 bases: TGTGCCAGCAGTTACACGACAGGGTGGGGGGAGACCCAGTACTTC. Protein sequence: CASSYTTGWGETQYF.

This chain links TRBV5-1 with TRBJ2-3, with 9 nucleotides matching TRBD1. Germline CDR1 and CDR2: SGHRS and YFSETQ. V gave up 0 bases and J gave up 1 base; unmatched junction bases: 0. The CDR3 covers 15 residues. CDR3 DNA: TGCGCCAGCAGCTTGGGGGACAGGGGCACAGATACGCAGTATTTT. It specifies CASSLGDRGTDTQYF.